Listed here are 10 T cell receptor beta chains from one sample, sequenced in a study of blood T cell repertoires in COVID-19. Repertoires were generated with immunoSEQ multiplex PCR, while TCRdb's copy carries only in-frame clones and drops some. The data show about 16,000 clones, with 70% to 90% seen just once and approximately 10% held by the top ten. What was sequenced was peripheral blood. These receptors came from an elderly man with acute or convalescent COVID-19.

The rearrangement joins TRBV7-9 to TRBJ1-1; 9 bases map to TRBD1. Germline CDR1 SEHNR, CDR2 FQNEAQ (reference sequence). Losses at the gene ends were 5 bases for V and 2 bases for J; bases not matched to a gene: 15. The CDR3 loop spans 18 amino acids. CDR3: CASSPPTSTGGKNTEAFF. The CDR3 bases are TGTGCCAGCAGCCCCCCGACGAGCACAGGGGGCAAAAACACTGAAGCTTTCTTT.

This clone was detected a few times. This rearrangement joins TRBV5-4 to TRBJ1-1, with D possibly TRBD1 on 5 matching bases. V lost 2 bases and J lost 4, with 12 bases in between. CDR1 and CDR2 (germline): SGHNT, YYREEE (reference sequence). CDR3 length: 14 amino acids. The CDR3: CASSFGRVGTEAFF. CDR3 bases: TGTGCCAGCAGCTTCGGCAGGGTTGGCACTGAAGCTTTCTTT.

V is TRBV19 and J is TRBJ1-5, with D possibly TRBD1 on 5 matching bases. CDR3 length equals 15 residues. Trimming took 0 bases from V and 2 from J, leaving 8 bases between them. CDR1 and CDR2 from the germline V gene are LNHDA and SQIVND (reference sequence). CDR3 DNA: TGTGCCAGTAGTATAGAGGGACTTCGCAATCAGCCCCAGCATTTT. Encoded protein: CASSIEGLRNQPQHF.

The chain recombines TRBV9 with TRBJ1-3; D is undetermined. The CDR3 contains 14 residues. Germline lookup yields CDR1 SGDLS and CDR2 YYNGEE. V lost 0 bases and J 4 bases, leaving 8 bases between the germline ends. CDR3 loop: CASSVETSGNTIYF. CDR3 DNA: TGTGCCAGCAGCGTAGAGACAAGCGGAAACACCATATATTTT.

The chain joins TRBV19 to TRBJ2-6; 7 bases fit TRBD1. This CDR3 contains 14 residues. The germline CDR1 and CDR2 sequences are LNHDA and SQIVND (reference sequence). The ends lost 6 bases at V and 2 bases at J; junction bases unmatched: 1. The CDR3 here is CASSQGAGANVLTF. The CDR3 coding sequence is TGTGCCAGTAGCCAGGGGGCTGGGGCCAACGTCCTGACTTTC. Full variable domain (remainder filled in from reference TRBV19 and TRBJ2-6): DGGITQSPKYLFRKEGQNVTLSCEQNLNHDAMYWYRQDPGQGLRLIYYSQIVNDFQKGDIAEGYSVSREKKESFPLTVTSAQKNPTAFYLCASSQGAGANVLTFGAGSRLTVL.

V is TRBV9 and J is TRBJ2-3, with D possibly being TRBD2 (6 bases). The CDR3 is made up of 15 amino acids. Germline V lookup: CDR1 SGDLS, CDR2 YYNGEE. Trimming removed 5 bases from V and 3 bases from J, with 16 bases in between. The CDR3 nucleotides read TGTGCCAGCAGTCCAACGGGACTGTTGACAGATACGCAGTATTTT. Residues: CASSPTGLLTDTQYF.

The chain has TRBV5-4 and TRBJ1-5, with a weak D call TRBD1 (5 bases). Trimming cost V 4 bases and J 4 bases, with 9 bases left between them. The CDR3 is 13 residues long. CDR1 is SGHNT, CDR2 YYREEE, per germline (reference sequence). The CDR3 is CASSQDINQPQHF. CDR3 DNA: TGTGCCAGCAGCCAGGACATAAATCAGCCCCAGCATTTT.

J is TRBJ2-1 and V is TRBV19; 8 bases match TRBD2. The ends lost 10 bases at V and 1 base at J; junction bases unmatched: 9. The CDR3 contains 15 residues. CDR1 LNHDA and CDR2 SQIVND come from the germline V gene (reference sequence). The CDR3 reads CATNGGAVSYNEQFF. In DNA, the CDR3 is TGTGCCACCAACGGGGGGGCGGTTTCCTACAATGAGCAGTTCTTC.

The chain employs TRBV11-1 and TRBJ2-3; 12 bases map to TRBD2. Per the germline V gene, CDR1 is SGHAT and CDR2 is FQDESV (reference sequence). This CDR3 comprises 15 residues. V lost 5 bases, J lost 4 bases, and 4 bases stayed unmatched. CDR3 in amino acids: CASSRGLAGADTQYF. The CDR3 coding sequence is TGTGCCAGCAGCCGGGGACTAGCGGGTGCAGATACGCAGTATTTT.

The chain links TRBV4-1 to TRBJ1-5; TRBD1 matches 9 bases. V lost 0 bases to trimming and J lost 6 bases; unmatched junction nucleotides: 0. The CDR3 is made up of 14 amino acids. Germline loops: CDR1 MGHRA, CDR2 YSYEKL. As DNA, the CDR3 is TGCGCCAGCAGCCAAGAGGACAGGGGTCAGCCCCAGCATTTT. Amino acids: CASSQEDRGQPQHF.